This entry lists 22 T cell receptor beta chains sequenced from one sample in a study of cytomegalovirus exposure and HLA in healthy donors. The PCR used 60 Vbeta and 13 Jbeta primers. Produced via immunoSEQ multiplex PCR; TCRdb's table is partial and in-frame only. The sample lists about 110,000 clones, roughly 69% occurring once. Sequencing input: PBMCs. The receptor source for this set is a woman aged 35 to 49 in good health and CMV-seropositive.

V usage is TRBV7-2 and J usage is TRBJ1-3; the D is unclear. The CDR3 is 15 residues long. CDR1 is SGHTA, CDR2 FQGNSA, per germline. V was clipped by 4 bases and J by 1 base, with 11 bases between them. The CDR3 region is CASSSQRASGNTIYF. For the CDR3, the DNA is TGTGCCAGCAGCTCACAGAGGGCTTCTGGAAACACCATATATTTT.

The rearrangement uses TRBV7-9 and TRBJ2-7, with a tentative D call TRBD2 (6 bases). The CDR3 length is 15 residues. Trimming pared 5 bases from V and 3 bases from J, leaving 17 bases between. Germline CDR1 and CDR2: SEHNR and FQNEAQ (reference sequence). The CDR3 nucleotides read TGTGCCAGCAGCGCACTGTCTGAGGGAGGCTACGAGCAGTACTTC. Translated: CASSALSEGGYEQYF.

This clone was seen more than once but under ten times. The J gene is TRBJ2-1, the V gene TRBV5-4, with a possible D match to TRBD2 (8 bases). Germline-derived CDR1 and CDR2 are SGHNT and YYREEE (reference sequence). Trimming took 1 base from V and 10 from J, leaving 21 bases between them. The CDR3 is made up of 16 amino acids. CDR3 nucleotides: TGTGCCAGCAGCTTGCGACAGGGATTAGCGGGACGGGAGCAGTTCTTC. It translates to CASSLRQGLAGREQFF.

The chain carries TRBV4-1 and TRBJ1-2, with D possibly matching TRBD1 (6 bases). Germline V CDR1 and CDR2: MGHRA, YSYEKL. The CDR3 spans 14 residues. Between the trimmed V and J ends, which lost 0 bases and 8 bases, there was a span of 13 bases. CDR3 nucleotide sequence: TGCGCCAGCAGCCAAGATGGGGGGGCGGAAGGCTACACCTTC. Its protein is CASSQDGGAEGYTF.

This chain links TRBV18 with TRBJ1-2, with D perhaps TRBD1 (6 bases). In germline, CDR1 is KGHSH, CDR2 LQKENI. Trimming removed 6 bases from V and 6 bases from J, with 14 bases in between. The CDR3 is 13 residues long. For the CDR3, the DNA is TGTGCCAGCTCCACATCCCGGGACAATGGCTACACCTTC. Translating gives CASSTSRDNGYTF.

This clone appeared a few times. The V call is TRBV6-4, the J call TRBJ2-7, with TRBD1 identical over 11 bases. The V segment lost 6 bases and the J segment 5 bases; nucleotides outside the gene matches: 3. CDR3 length: 13 amino acids. Germline CDR1 MRHNA, CDR2 SNTAGT. CDR3 residues: CASRGDRGNEQYF. CDR3 DNA: TGTGCCAGCAGGGGGGACAGGGGGAACGAGCAGTACTTC.

V gene TRBV7-2 combines with J gene TRBJ1-2; D unresolved. V lost 1 base, J lost 3 bases, and 15 bases lay in between. The CDR3 spans 16 residues. Per the germline V gene, CDR1 is SGHTA and CDR2 is FQGNSA. CDR3 amino acids: CASSLGVPPGDYGYTF. The DNA for the CDR3 is TGTGCCAGCAGCTTAGGAGTCCCCCCGGGAGACTATGGCTACACCTTC.

The chain uses TRBV9 and TRBJ1-3; perhaps TRBD1 as D (5 bases). V was cut by 3 bases and J by 4 bases, with 14 bases left in between. The germline V gene encodes CDR1 SGDLS and CDR2 YYNGEE. The CDR3 length is 15 residues. The CDR3, as DNA: TGTGCCAGCAGCGCGAGTACCGGGGGGGGAAACACCATATATTTT. Protein sequence: CASSASTGGGNTIYF.

The chain couples TRBV9 to TRBJ1-4, with D maybe TRBD1 (6 bases). CDR3 length: 15 amino acids. V was cut by 0 bases and J by 4 bases, with 10 bases left in between. CDR1 and CDR2 from the germline V gene are SGDLS and YYNGEE. The DNA of the CDR3 is TGTGCCAGCAGCGTAGAGGGACACCGTAATGAAAAACTGTTTTTT. Translation gives CASSVEGHRNEKLFF.

This sequence joins TRBV29-1 and TRBJ2-5; possibly TRBD1 for D (6 bases). CDR3 length equals 14 residues. CDR1 is SQVTM, CDR2 ANQGSEA, per germline. V dropped 7 bases and J dropped 4 bases, with 19 bases sitting between them. The CDR3 protein is CSAVTGAYGETQYF. Written as DNA, the CDR3 is TGCAGCGCTGTGACAGGAGCGTATGGAGAGACCCAGTACTTC.

Details on this clone: Other DNA sequences in this sample translate to the same CDR3. The CDR3 loop is CASSLGQAQETQYF. Written as DNA, the CDR3 is TGCGCCAGCAGCCTCGGACAGGCTCAAGAGACCCAGTACTTC. The V gene is TRBV5-1, the J gene TRBJ2-5, with TRBD1 matching over 7 bases. The CDR3 sequence is 14 residues long. V lost 4 bases to trimming and J lost 2 bases; unmatched junction nucleotides: 5. In germline, CDR1 is SGHRS, CDR2 YFSETQ.

This rearrangement joins TRBV19 to TRBJ2-3, with 7 bases aligning to TRBD1. This CDR3 is built from 12 residues. CDR1 and CDR2 (germline): LNHDA, SQIVND (reference sequence). V lost 10 bases to trimming and J lost 6 bases; unmatched junction nucleotides: 7. CDR3 in amino acids: CATSGTADTQYF. As DNA, the CDR3 is TGTGCCACATCAGGGACAGCCGATACGCAGTATTTT. The entire variable domain, with the rest obtained from reference TRBV19 and TRBJ2-3, is as follows: DGGITQSPKYLFRKEGQNVTLSCEQNLNHDAMYWYRQDPGQGLRLIYYSQIVNDFQKGDIAEGYSVSREKKESFPLTVTSAQKNPTAFYLCATSGTADTQYFGPGTRLTVL.

V and J are TRBV6-1 and TRBJ1-2; 9 positions match TRBD1. Losses at the gene ends were 6 bases for V and 6 bases for J; bases not matched to a gene: 5. The V gene's germline CDR1 is MNHNS and CDR2 SASEGT. The CDR3 loop spans 13 amino acids. Here the CDR3 reads CASSNRDRDGYTF. CDR3 bases: TGTGCCAGCAGCAATAGGGACAGGGATGGCTACACCTTC.

In this sample, this clone turned up a few times. The V call is TRBV5-5, the J call TRBJ1-1; D is ambiguous. Trimming removed 0 bases at V and 11 bases at J, with 11 bases between. The germline V gene has CDR1 SGHKS and CDR2 YYEKEE (reference sequence). The CDR3 is 12 amino acids. The CDR3 sequence: CASSLVGGRAFF. The CDR3 region has the DNA TGTGCCAGCAGCTTGGTGGGAGGGCGGGCTTTCTTT. The full variable domain, its missing parts supplied by reference TRBV5-5 and TRBJ1-1, is DAGVTQSPTHLIKTRGQQVTLRCSPISGHKSVSWYQQVLGQGPQFIFQYYEKEERGRGNFPDRFSARQFPNYSSELNVNALLLGDSALYLCASSLVGGRAFFGQGTRLTVV.

The gene calls are TRBV6-5 and TRBJ1-2, with TRBD1 matching over 10 bases. The CDR3 is 15 residues long. Losses at the gene ends were 6 bases for V and 7 bases for J; bases not matched to a gene: 11. Germline V CDR1 and CDR2: MNHEY, SVGAGI. The CDR3 DNA is TGTGCCAGCAGCCCCGAGGGGACAGGGGCTCCTGGCTACACCTTC. It specifies CASSPEGTGAPGYTF.

This clone was detected only once. This chain joins TRBV15 and TRBJ1-3, with 8 bases aligning to TRBD1. CDR3 length: 15 residues. Trimming cost V 3 bases and J 2 bases; bases outside gene matches: 3. Germline loops: CDR1 LNHNV, CDR2 YYDKDF (reference sequence). CDR3 in DNA: TGTGCCACCAGCAGGGACAGGGCCCCTGGAAACACCATATATTTT. This codes for CATSRDRAPGNTIYF.

This clone was observed once. DNA of the CDR3: TGCGCCAGCAGCCCCCTAGCGGGGGCGTCCACAGATACGCAGTATTTT. Translating it yields CASSPLAGASTDTQYF. This chain joins TRBV4-1 and TRBJ2-3, with 10 bases matching TRBD2. The CDR3 runs to 16 residues. V shed 4 bases and J 2 bases; nucleotides not matched to a gene: 6. Germline CDR1 reads MGHRA; CDR2 reads YSYEKL.

The chain recombines TRBV7-2 with TRBJ1-5; D perhaps matches TRBD1 (5 bases). Germline values: CDR1 SGHTA, CDR2 FQGNSA. Trimming cost V 5 bases and J 2 bases, with 13 bases left between them. The CDR3 is 15 residues long. CDR3 protein: CASSPVSGGNQPQHF. CDR3 coding DNA: TGTGCCAGCAGCCCTGTGTCGGGGGGCAATCAGCCCCAGCATTTT. The whole variable domain, remainder taken from reference TRBV7-2 and TRBJ1-5, is GAGVSQSPSNKVTEKGKDVELRCDPISGHTALYWYRQSLGQGLEFLIYFQGNSAPDKSGLPSDRFSAERTGGSVSTLTIQRTQQEDSAVYLCASSPVSGGNQPQHFGDGTRLSIL.

This clone was seen a few times. The chain recombines TRBV6-6 with TRBJ1-5, with TRBD1 as a possible D gene (6 bases). Germline V lookup: CDR1 MNHNY, CDR2 SVGAGI (reference sequence). Trimming took 2 bases from V and 4 from J, leaving 15 bases between them. The CDR3 contains 16 residues. The CDR3 here is CASSYEQGLGNQPQHF. Here the CDR3 DNA reads TGTGCCAGCAGTTACGAACAGGGATTGGGAAATCAGCCCCAGCATTTT.

The chain carries TRBV7-8 and TRBJ2-7, with no clear D. Trimming stripped 2 bases from V and 0 bases from J, with 8 bases between. Germline CDR1 is SGHVS and CDR2 is FQNEAQ. The length of the CDR3 is 14 residues. The CDR3 loop reads CASSLNGASYEQYF. For the CDR3, the DNA is TGTGCCAGCAGCTTAAACGGAGCCTCCTACGAGCAGTACTTC.

This clone appeared once. The chain carries TRBV4-3 and TRBJ2-5; maybe TRBD2 (6 bases). The CDR3 sequence is 15 residues long. Germline lookup yields CDR1 LGHNA and CDR2 YSLEER. Trimming removed 0 bases at V and 5 bases at J, with 13 bases between. In nucleotides, the CDR3 is TGCGCCAGCAGCCAAGATAAGGAGGGTTGGGAGACCCAGTACTTC. This translates into CASSQDKEGWETQYF.

This chain joins TRBV29-1 and TRBJ1-1, with 8 bases identical to TRBD1. The length of the CDR3 is 15 residues. The trim removed 6 bases at V and 3 bases at J, leaving 12 bases unmatched. Germline CDR1 is SQVTM and CDR2 is ANQGSEA. CDR3 amino acids: CSVLGTGVWDTEAFF. CDR3 in DNA: TGCAGCGTCCTAGGGACAGGCGTGTGGGACACTGAAGCTTTCTTT.